Listed below are T cell receptor beta chains from one sample, sequenced in a study of technical replicates of blood from a few donors. Data came from immunoSEQ multiplex PCR; TCRdb stores just in-frame clones and leaves some out. The sample records about 62,000 clones, under 90% being singletons. The material sequenced was PBMCs. Every receptor here comes from a human donor in good health. Some clones in this sample may be carry-over from other donors' samples. Each CDR3 is given with its conserved first and last residue. The order of the fields is D gene, J gene, clone size, V gene, CDR3 DNA, CDR3 protein. A D gene is named only where the DNA matches it firmly. Size tells how often a clone was seen (once, few, many) or the class of an expanded clone, and some rows leave it out.

D gene: TRBD1
J gene: TRBJ1-4
clone size: NA
V gene: TRBV2
CDR3 DNA: TGTGCCAGCAGTAACGGACAGGGTGTTCATGAAAAACTGTTTTTT
CDR3 protein: CASSNGQGVHEKLFF

D gene: TRBD1
J gene: TRBJ2-2
clone size: NA
V gene: TRBV7-9
CDR3 DNA: TGTGCCAGCAGCCTCCGGGACAGGGCCACCGGGGAGCTGTTTTTT
CDR3 protein: CASSLRDRATGELFF

D gene: NA
J gene: TRBJ1-6
clone size: NA
V gene: TRBV19
CDR3 DNA: TGTGCCAGTAGTATACGGGGAGGAAATTCACCCCTCCACTTT
CDR3 protein: CASSIRGGNSPLHF

D gene: TRBD2
J gene: TRBJ2-3
clone size: NA
V gene: TRBV15
CDR3 DNA: TGTGCCACCACGGACGGAGCGGGAGATTTAGATACGCAGTATTTT
CDR3 protein: CATTDGAGDLDTQYF

D gene: TRBD1
J gene: TRBJ2-1
clone size: NA
V gene: TRBV5-4
CDR3 DNA: TGTGCCAGCAGCTACGGGACAGGGACCTACAATGAGCAGTTCTTC
CDR3 protein: CASSYGTGTYNEQFF

D gene: TRBD1
J gene: TRBJ1-2
clone size: few
V gene: TRBV4-1
CDR3 DNA: TGCGCCAGCAGCCAAGACAGGACAGGGAGCTTTGGCTACACCTTC
CDR3 protein: CASSQDRTGSFGYTF

D gene: TRBD1
J gene: TRBJ1-6
clone size: NA
V gene: TRBV30
CDR3 DNA: TGTGCCTGGAGTGTAGGGACAGGGAATTCACCCCTCCACTTT
CDR3 protein: CAWSVGTGNSPLHF

D gene: TRBD1
J gene: TRBJ1-3
clone size: NA
V gene: TRBV5-5
CDR3 DNA: TGTGCCAGCAGCCGCGGACAGGGGGCAAGTGGAAACACCATATATTTT
CDR3 protein: CASSRGQGASGNTIYF

D gene: TRBD2
J gene: TRBJ2-3
clone size: NA
V gene: TRBV27
CDR3 DNA: TGTGCCAGCAGTTTAACCCTAGCGGGGGCCCCGGATACGCAGTATTTT
CDR3 protein: CASSLTLAGAPDTQYF

D gene: NA
J gene: TRBJ2-7
clone size: NA
V gene: TRBV5-6
CDR3 DNA: TGTGCCAGCAGCCCCCGCGTGGCGGAGCCCTCCTACGAGCAGTACTTC
CDR3 protein: CASSPRVAEPSYEQYF

D gene: TRBD2
J gene: TRBJ2-7
clone size: medium-sized
V gene: TRBV28
CDR3 DNA: TGTGCCAGCATCTGGGCTAGCGGGGTCCTGGGGCCTATGGAGGAGCAGTACTTC
CDR3 protein: CASIWASGVLGPMEEQYF

D gene: NA
J gene: TRBJ1-1
clone size: NA
V gene: TRBV7-3
CDR3 DNA: TGTGCCAGCAGCTTTGACTGGAGCACTGAAGCTTTCTTT
CDR3 protein: CASSFDWSTEAFF

D gene: TRBD1
J gene: TRBJ1-1
clone size: NA
V gene: TRBV7-2
CDR3 DNA: TGTGCCAGCAGCTTAGAGGACAGGGGTGCGAAGAGTCGGGTGAGGGCTTTCTTT
CDR3 protein: CASSLEDRGAKSRVRAFF

D gene: TRBD2
J gene: TRBJ2-1
clone size: NA
V gene: TRBV7-8
CDR3 DNA: TGTGCCAGCAGGGAAAGCGGGAGAATCAATGAGCAGTTCTTC
CDR3 protein: CASRESGRINEQFF

D gene: NA
J gene: TRBJ1-1
clone size: NA
V gene: TRBV19
CDR3 DNA: TGTGCCAGTAGGCCAAACAGAGACACTGAAGCTTTCTTT
CDR3 protein: CASRPNRDTEAFF

D gene: NA
J gene: TRBJ2-5
clone size: NA
V gene: TRBV7-3
CDR3 DNA: TGTGCCAGCAGCGTCGGTTTGCGGGGTTTCCAAGAGACCCAGTACTTC
CDR3 protein: CASSVGLRGFQETQYF

D gene: TRBD1
J gene: TRBJ2-1
clone size: NA
V gene: TRBV6-5
CDR3 DNA: TGTGCCAGCAGACAGGGGGTAGGGGGCTACAATGAGCAGTTCTTC
CDR3 protein: CASRQGVGGYNEQFF

D gene: NA
J gene: TRBJ2-5
clone size: NA
V gene: TRBV4-2
CDR3 DNA: TGTGCCAGCAGCCAAGATTGGGACTCTCACCAGACCCAGTACTTC
CDR3 protein: CASSQDWDSHQTQYF

D gene: NA
J gene: TRBJ1-6
clone size: NA
V gene: TRBV4-1
CDR3 DNA: TGCGCCAGCAGCCAAGAAGAGGGGGTAAGGTCACCCCTCCACTTT
CDR3 protein: CASSQEEGVRSPLHF

D gene: NA
J gene: TRBJ1-2
clone size: once
V gene: TRBV7-9
CDR3 DNA: TGTGCCAGCAGCGATGGACTGAGTAACTATGGCTACACCTTC
CDR3 protein: CASSDGLSNYGYTF

D gene: TRBD1
J gene: TRBJ1-2
clone size: NA
V gene: TRBV10-2
CDR3 DNA: TGCGCCAGCAGGGATTTGGACAGGGCTGGGGGCTACACCTTC
CDR3 protein: CASRDLDRAGGYTF

D gene: TRBD1
J gene: TRBJ2-1
clone size: few
V gene: TRBV14
CDR3 DNA: TGTGCCAGCAGTGACAGGGAAAGCTCCTACAATGAGCAGTTCTTC
CDR3 protein: CASSDRESSYNEQFF

D gene: TRBD1
J gene: TRBJ2-3
clone size: NA
V gene: TRBV6-1
CDR3 DNA: TGTGCCAGCAGTGAAGGGCGACAGGGCTCAGATACGCAGTATTTT
CDR3 protein: CASSEGRQGSDTQYF

D gene: NA
J gene: TRBJ1-3
clone size: few
V gene: TRBV7-2
CDR3 DNA: TGTGCCAGCAGCCCGAACCGGGGAAACACCATATATTTT
CDR3 protein: CASSPNRGNTIYF

D gene: NA
J gene: TRBJ2-7
clone size: NA
V gene: TRBV20-1
CDR3 DNA: TGCAGTGTTAAGGACAGCTACGAGCAGTACTTC
CDR3 protein: CSVKDSYEQYF

D gene: TRBD2
J gene: TRBJ2-1
clone size: NA
V gene: TRBV29-1
CDR3 DNA: TGCAGCGCCCGCAGGGCGAGCGGGGGGAATGAGCAGTTCTTC
CDR3 protein: CSARRASGGNEQFF

D gene: NA
J gene: TRBJ2-5
clone size: NA
V gene: TRBV2
CDR3 DNA: TGTGCCAGCAGGTCGGGACTTTCGTACCAAGAGACCCAGTACTTC
CDR3 protein: CASRSGLSYQETQYF

D gene: NA
J gene: TRBJ1-1
clone size: NA
V gene: TRBV5-1
CDR3 DNA: TGCGCCAGCAGCTTGGTGCAGGGTGGGACTGAAGCTTTCTTT
CDR3 protein: CASSLVQGGTEAFF

D gene: NA
J gene: TRBJ1-1
clone size: NA
V gene: TRBV4-3
CDR3 DNA: TGCGCCAGCAGCCAAGGGGGGCGGAACACTGAAGCTTTCTTT
CDR3 protein: CASSQGGRNTEAFF

D gene: NA
J gene: TRBJ2-3
clone size: NA
V gene: TRBV10-3
CDR3 DNA: TGTGCCATCAGTGTCCAACAGGGCGGGGACAGAGATACGCAGTATTTT
CDR3 protein: CAISVQQGGDRDTQYF

D gene: NA
J gene: TRBJ1-3
clone size: NA
V gene: TRBV5-4
CDR3 DNA: TGTGCCAGCAGCTGGACTGGGGGAGGTTCTGGAAACACCATATATTTT
CDR3 protein: CASSWTGGGSGNTIYF

D gene: TRBD2
J gene: TRBJ2-1
clone size: NA
V gene: TRBV7-9
CDR3 DNA: TGTGCCAGCAGCTCAAGAAGCGGGAGTAGGGATGAGCAGTTCTTC
CDR3 protein: CASSSRSGSRDEQFF

D gene: NA
J gene: TRBJ1-1
clone size: once
V gene: TRBV7-2
CDR3 DNA: TGTGCCAGCAGCCCTCGGGTGGACACTGAAGCTTTCTTT
CDR3 protein: CASSPRVDTEAFF

D gene: TRBD2
J gene: TRBJ2-1
clone size: NA
V gene: TRBV10-3
CDR3 DNA: TGTGCCATCACGGGGGGGGAGGGGACCGACAATGAGCAGTTCTTC
CDR3 protein: CAITGGEGTDNEQFF

D gene: TRBD2
J gene: TRBJ2-3
clone size: NA
V gene: TRBV6-5
CDR3 DNA: TGTGCCAGCAGTTACTCGGGCGGGAGAAACACAGATACGCAGTATTTT
CDR3 protein: CASSYSGGRNTDTQYF

D gene: NA
J gene: TRBJ1-3
clone size: NA
V gene: TRBV9
CDR3 DNA: TGTGCCAGACTTTATGAGGGAAACACCATATATTTT
CDR3 protein: CARLYEGNTIYF

D gene: NA
J gene: TRBJ2-7
clone size: NA
V gene: TRBV6-5
CDR3 DNA: TGTGCCAGCAGTTACGAGGGCAGGGGGGCCTACGAGCAGTACTTC
CDR3 protein: CASSYEGRGAYEQYF

D gene: NA
J gene: TRBJ2-3
clone size: NA
V gene: TRBV25-1
CDR3 DNA: TGTGCCAGCAGTGAACCACTCACAGATACGCAGTATTTT
CDR3 protein: CASSEPLTDTQYF

D gene: TRBD2
J gene: TRBJ2-7
clone size: NA
V gene: TRBV6-5
CDR3 DNA: TGTGCCAGCAGTTACTCGTCTAGCGGGAGAAGGGAGCAGTACTTC
CDR3 protein: CASSYSSSGRREQYF

D gene: NA
J gene: TRBJ2-3
clone size: NA
V gene: TRBV4-1
CDR3 DNA: TGCGCCAGCAGGTGGAGGGTGGGGACAGATACGCAGTATTTT
CDR3 protein: CASRWRVGTDTQYF

D gene: TRBD1
J gene: TRBJ2-7
clone size: NA
V gene: TRBV5-6
CDR3 DNA: TGTGCCAGCAGCTTAGGCACAGGGGTCCACGAGCAGTACTTC
CDR3 protein: CASSLGTGVHEQYF

D gene: NA
J gene: TRBJ2-1
clone size: many
V gene: TRBV6-1
CDR3 DNA: TGTGCCAGCAGTGAAGAGGGCGGGGACTACAATGAGCAGTTCTTC
CDR3 protein: CASSEEGGDYNEQFF

D gene: NA
J gene: TRBJ1-2
clone size: NA
V gene: TRBV27
CDR3 DNA: TGTGCCAGCACCTCTCCTGGCGGGAGCTATGGCTACACCTTC
CDR3 protein: CASTSPGGSYGYTF

D gene: TRBD2
J gene: TRBJ2-1
clone size: NA
V gene: TRBV29-1
CDR3 DNA: TGCAGCTACGGGACTAGCGGGAGGGCCGGCTATCTTGATGAGCAGTTCTTC
CDR3 protein: CSYGTSGRAGYLDEQFF

D gene: NA
J gene: TRBJ1-1
clone size: NA
V gene: TRBV4-3
CDR3 DNA: TGCGCCAGCAGCCACACCACAGCAATGAACACTGAAGCTTTCTTT
CDR3 protein: CASSHTTAMNTEAFF

D gene: TRBD2
J gene: TRBJ2-5
clone size: once
V gene: TRBV5-1
CDR3 DNA: TGCGCCAGCAGCTTGGGAGCGGGGGATAGAGAGACCCAGTACTTC
CDR3 protein: CASSLGAGDRETQYF

D gene: TRBD1
J gene: TRBJ1-1
clone size: NA
V gene: TRBV29-1
CDR3 DNA: TGCAGCGGCTTCCCGGGACAGGGGGAAGCTTTCTTT
CDR3 protein: CSGFPGQGEAFF

D gene: TRBD1
J gene: TRBJ1-1
clone size: once
V gene: TRBV4-2
CDR3 DNA: TGTGCCAGCAGCCGACAACAGGGGCAACACACTGAAGCTTTCTTT
CDR3 protein: CASSRQQGQHTEAFF

D gene: TRBD2
J gene: TRBJ2-5
clone size: NA
V gene: TRBV6-1
CDR3 DNA: TGTGCCAGCAGTGAAGAGCCTAGCGGGGGGTTTGCCTTGGGAGAGACCCAGTACTTC
CDR3 protein: CASSEEPSGGFALGETQYF

D gene: TRBD2
J gene: TRBJ2-1
clone size: NA
V gene: TRBV4-3
CDR3 DNA: TGCGCCAGCAGCCAAGATCGGGGGGATGAGCAGTTCTTC
CDR3 protein: CASSQDRGDEQFF

D gene: NA
J gene: TRBJ2-1
clone size: NA
V gene: TRBV18
CDR3 DNA: TGTGCCAGCTCACCTAACAGGGACTACAATGAGCAGTTCTTC
CDR3 protein: CASSPNRDYNEQFF

D gene: TRBD1
J gene: TRBJ1-2
clone size: once
V gene: TRBV7-3
CDR3 DNA: TGTGCCAGCAGCCCGGGACAGGGTTTAGGCTACACCTTC
CDR3 protein: CASSPGQGLGYTF

D gene: TRBD1
J gene: TRBJ1-2
clone size: NA
V gene: TRBV9
CDR3 DNA: TGTGCCAGCAGCCCGGGACAGGGGAACTATGGCTACACCTTC
CDR3 protein: CASSPGQGNYGYTF

D gene: TRBD2
J gene: TRBJ2-3
clone size: NA
V gene: TRBV5-4
CDR3 DNA: TGTGCCAGCAGCTTGGTAGCGGGAGTTGATACGCAGTATTTT
CDR3 protein: CASSLVAGVDTQYF